This T cell receptor beta chain was documented in a study of T cells in Graves' hyperthyroidism and ophthalmopathy. As regards this clonotype: What it binds is unknown.

J was trimmed by 9 bases and V by 1 base; bases with no gene match: 5. The CDR3 contains 13 residues. Germline loops: CDR1 LGHDT, CDR2 YNNKEL (reference sequence). General study results and limits: Peripheral blood also featured most of the thyroid clonotypes expanded above 0.001.

RNA transcripts served as the template for amplifying TCR beta CDR3 regions. Carried out on the TCR CDR3, a first-round RT-PCR used the HTBI primer set. MiXCR, run by TCRdb on the multiplex PCR reads, gives a single entry per CDR3 protein. The sample shows approximately 590,000 distinct CDR3 sequences, roughly 14% of them seen only once. The sequence was obtained from a young woman with Graves' hyperthyroidism. What was sequenced was blood. V and J are TRBV3-1 and TRBJ1-1; 7 nucleotides line up with TRBD1. CDR3 residues: CASSQGQGFQAFF. The CDR3 coding sequence is TGTGCCAGCAGCCAAGGACAGGGTTTCCAAGCTTTCTTT. The variable domain in full, completed from reference TRBV3-1 and TRBJ1-1, reads DTAVSQTPKYLVTQMGNDKSIKCEQNLGHDTMYWYKQDSKKFLKIMFSYNNKELIINETVPNRFSPKSPDKAHLNLHINSLELGDSAVYFCASSQGQGFQAFFGQGTRLTVV.